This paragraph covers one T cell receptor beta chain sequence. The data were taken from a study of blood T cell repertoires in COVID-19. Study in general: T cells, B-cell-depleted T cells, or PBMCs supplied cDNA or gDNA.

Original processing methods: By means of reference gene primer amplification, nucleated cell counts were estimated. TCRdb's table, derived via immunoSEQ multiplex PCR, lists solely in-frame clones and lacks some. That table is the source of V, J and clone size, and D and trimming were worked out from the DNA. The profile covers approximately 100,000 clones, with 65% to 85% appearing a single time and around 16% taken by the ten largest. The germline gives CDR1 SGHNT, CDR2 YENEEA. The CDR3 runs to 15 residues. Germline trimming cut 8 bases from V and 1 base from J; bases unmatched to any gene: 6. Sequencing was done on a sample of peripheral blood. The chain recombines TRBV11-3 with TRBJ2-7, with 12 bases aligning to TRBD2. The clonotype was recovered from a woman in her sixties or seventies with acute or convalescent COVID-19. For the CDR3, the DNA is TGTGCCAGCTCAAAACTAGCGGGGGGATCCTACGAGCAGTACTTC. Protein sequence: CASSKLAGGSYEQYF.